The entry below describes one TCR beta chain. Its antigen is not identified. Sequencing used immunoSEQ multiplex PCR; TCRdb keeps in-frame clones, though not all of them. The sample shows some 82,000 clones, just over 85% of them seen only once. The sample originates from a study of OX40 agonist ivuxolimab in advanced cancers. Overall study: An agonistic human IgG2 monoclonal antibody against OX40 (CD134) was given. Melanoma, hepatocellular carcinoma, head and neck or renal cell cancer occurred in dose-escalation patients.

Whole-study results and caveats: Determination of antigen specificity was not performed for the expanded peripheral T cells. Certain nonresponders additionally had low normalized T-cell clonal expansion.

The source was CD4+ or CD8+ T cells sorted from blood, collected in a trial of the OX40 agonist ivuxolimab. The source of this sequence is an adult with an advanced solid tumor such as melanoma, head and neck, liver or kidney cancer.

CDR3 sequence: CASSPADRGYGYTF. Written as DNA, the CDR3 is TGTGCCAGCAGCCCCGCCGACAGGGGATATGGCTACACCTTC. V and J are TRBV11-2 and TRBJ1-2; 8 positions match TRBD1. Per germline, CDR1 SGHAT and CDR2 FQNNGV. The ends lost 5 bases at V and 5 bases at J; junction bases unmatched: 7. The CDR3 totals 14 residues.